These 26 T cell receptor beta chains came from one sample sequenced in a study of blood T cell repertoires in COVID-19. Generated by immunoSEQ multiplex PCR, the TCRdb table keeps only in-frame clones and is missing some. Found here are approximately 210,000 clones, approximately 90% of them singletons; the top ten hold around 2%. The sample was PBMCs or T cells enriched from blood (not recorded which). The receptors here all came from a woman younger than 45 who had recovered from COVID-19.

This clone was seen a single time. DNA for the CDR3: TGTGCCAGTAGTATGCGCCTAGCGGGCGGCACAGATACGCAGTATTTT. It is translated as CASSMRLAGGTDTQYF. This sequence joins TRBV19 and TRBJ2-3, with 8 bases that match TRBD2. Unmatched junction bases numbered 6, after V lost 3 bases and J lost 1 base. CDR1 is LNHDA and CDR2 is SQIVND in the germline V gene (reference sequence). CDR3 size: 16 residues.

This chain connects TRBV7-2 to TRBJ1-5; 7 nucleotides align to TRBD1. The CDR3 runs to 15 residues. Germline V gene sequence: CDR1 SGHTA, CDR2 FQGNSA. Trimming removed 1 base from V and 5 bases from J; junction bases left unmatched: 5. The CDR3 sequence is CASSLVGQQHQPQHF. CDR3 DNA sequence: TGTGCCAGCAGCTTAGTGGGACAGCAACATCAGCCCCAGCATTTT.

The chain joins TRBV4-2 to TRBJ2-3, with D possibly matching TRBD2 (6 bases). V lost 4 bases and J lost 7, with 21 bases in between. Per the germline V gene, CDR1 is LGHNA and CDR2 is YNFKEQ. This CDR3 region has 16 residues. CDR3 region: CASSPVQAGASNTQYF. The CDR3 DNA reads as TGTGCCAGCAGCCCGGTCCAAGCGGGTGCGTCAAATACGCAGTATTTT.

This clone was counted a few times. The J gene is TRBJ2-5, the V gene TRBV3-1 (or the pseudogene TRBV3-2), with D unresolved. The CDR3 covers 14 residues. Germline values: CDR1 LGHDT, CDR2 YNNKEL (reference sequence). V was trimmed by 0 bases and J by 2 bases, leaving 7 bases between them. Written as DNA, the CDR3 is TGTGCCAGCAGCCAAGATACCAGGCAAGAGACCCAGTACTTC. Amino acid sequence: CASSQDTRQETQYF.

The J gene is TRBJ1-3, the V gene TRBV30; D is unclear. The CDR3 has 15 amino acids. Germline V gives CDR1 GTSNPN, CDR2 SVGIG (reference sequence). The ends were cut back, 1 base at V and 0 bases at J, with 10 bases in the middle. DNA for the CDR3: TGTGCCTGGAGTGCCTCACTTATCTCTGGAAACACCATATATTTT. Translated, it gives CAWSASLISGNTIYF.

This clone is a singleton in its sample. V usage is TRBV19 and J usage is TRBJ1-3, with D possibly TRBD1 on 5 matching bases. Deletions cut 5 bases from V and 0 bases from J, with 11 bases between. Germline CDR1 reads LNHDA; CDR2 reads SQIVND (reference sequence). The CDR3 consists of 15 residues. CDR3 in amino acids: CASSPIDSSGNTIYF. In DNA form, the CDR3 reads TGTGCCAGTAGTCCAATTGACAGCTCTGGAAACACCATATATTTT.

V and J are TRBV4-2 and TRBJ2-3, with D possibly being TRBD2 (5 bases). Germline V gives CDR1 LGHNA, CDR2 YNFKEQ. The germline V and J ends were trimmed by 3 bases and 2 bases, with 21 bases remaining between them. The CDR3 has 18 residues. For the CDR3, the DNA is TGTGCCAGCAGCCACCTTACCCTCGACTCGACTACCACAGATACGCAGTATTTT. Amino acid sequence: CASSHLTLDSTTTDTQYF.

The chain carries TRBV6-5 and TRBJ1-5; no reliable D call. The V gene's germline CDR1 is MNHEY and CDR2 SVGAGI. V dropped 0 bases and J dropped 2 bases, with 8 bases sitting between them. This CDR3 spans 15 amino acids. CDR3 loop: CASSYSPGGNQPQHF. For the CDR3, the DNA is TGTGCCAGCAGTTACTCTCCCGGGGGCAATCAGCCCCAGCATTTT.

This clone was found once. This chain joins TRBV11-2 and TRBJ1-1; 12 nucleotides agree with TRBD1. CDR1 is SGHAT and CDR2 is FQNNGV in the germline V gene. The junction had 8 bases not matched to a gene; V was cut back by 5 bases and J by 4 bases. The CDR3 length is 16 residues. The CDR3 DNA follows: TGTGCCAGCAGCCCCGGGACAGGGGGCGAGGTCACTGAAGCTTTCTTT. Amino acid sequence: CASSPGTGGEVTEAFF.

With regard to this clone: This clone may be a read error of a much larger clone one base away. Other nucleotide sequences from this sample produce the same CDR3. This rearrangement joins TRBV27 to TRBJ1-5; 7 bases are shared with TRBD1. The CDR3 has 14 amino acids. The junction had 5 bases not matched to a gene; V was cut back by 5 bases and J by 4 bases. Germline V gene sequence: CDR1 MNHEY, CDR2 SMNVEV (reference sequence). The CDR3 coding sequence is TGTGCCAGCAGTCCCGGGACAGAGAATCAGCCCCAGCATTTT. Translated: CASSPGTENQPQHF.

V is TRBV27 and J is TRBJ2-3, with 12 bases identical to TRBD2. CDR1 is MNHEY and CDR2 is SMNVEV in the germline V gene (reference sequence). The CDR3 consists of 16 residues. With 6 bases clipped from V and 4 bases from J, the junction kept 8 bases outside the gene matches. CDR3 coding DNA: TGTGCCAGCAGAATAGGCCTAGCGGGGGGGGCAGATACGCAGTATTTT. Translated: CASRIGLAGGADTQYF.

The V call is TRBV7-2, the J call TRBJ2-5; tentatively, D is TRBD2 (5 bases). Deletions cut 2 bases from V and 10 bases from J, with 14 bases between. This CDR3 is built from 13 residues. CDR1 is SGHTA, CDR2 FQGNSA, per germline. The CDR3 DNA reads TGTGCCAGCAGCTTAAACCAAGGAGGCGTCCAGTACTTC. Translation: CASSLNQGGVQYF.

The rearrangement uses TRBV7-2 and TRBJ2-7, with 7 bases lining up with TRBD1. The CDR3 runs 16 residues. Per germline, CDR1 SGHTA and CDR2 FQGNSA. V was clipped by 5 bases and J by 0 bases; unmatched bases: 10. DNA of the CDR3: TGTGCCAGCAGCGAAAACAGGGGCCTGACCTCCTACGAGCAGTACTTC. Translated: CASSENRGLTSYEQYF.

This chain uses TRBV6-1 with TRBJ1-5; TRBD1 is a possible D gene (6 bases). Germline V CDR1 and CDR2: MNHNS, SASEGT. V shed 4 bases and J shed 4 bases, with 20 bases lying between them. There are 17 residues in the CDR3. In DNA form, the CDR3 reads TGTGCCAGCAGTGTGAACAACGGGCAGGGGACAAATCAGCCCCAGCATTTT. It codes for CASSVNNGQGTNQPQHF.

The rearrangement joins TRBV2 to TRBJ2-5; 7 bases line up with TRBD1. After removal of 3 bases from V and 4 bases from J, the junction contained 5 bases not matched to a gene. CDR1 SNHLY and CDR2 FYNNEI come from the germline V gene. The CDR3 runs 14 residues. The CDR3 here is CASSETGLAETQYF. CDR3 DNA sequence: TGTGCCAGCAGTGAGACAGGGTTAGCAGAGACCCAGTACTTC.

This clone was counted once. This chain joins TRBV19 and TRBJ1-5; TRBD1 matches at 7 bases. The CDR3 sequence is 15 residues long. V shed 3 bases, J shed 6 bases, and the junction held 8 bases outside the gene matches. Per the germline V gene, CDR1 is LNHDA and CDR2 is SQIVND (reference sequence). The CDR3 region is CASSIGAGGRQPQHF. The CDR3 DNA sequence: TGTGCCAGTAGTATTGGGGCAGGGGGACGTCAGCCCCAGCATTTT.

The V and J genes are TRBV7-2 and TRBJ1-3; D perhaps matches TRBD1 (6 bases). Germline V CDR1 and CDR2: SGHTA, FQGNSA. The ends were cut back, 2 bases at V and 2 bases at J, with 10 bases in the middle. The CDR3 contains 15 residues. The DNA for the CDR3 is TGTGCCAGCAGCTTAACAGGGATAGCTGGAAACACCATATATTTT. Its translation: CASSLTGIAGNTIYF.

V usage is TRBV13 and J usage is TRBJ1-6, with D perhaps matching TRBD1 (6 bases). Germline CDR1 reads PRHDT; CDR2 reads FYEKMQ (reference sequence). The CDR3 is made up of 15 amino acids. Trimming removed 1 base at V and 7 bases at J, with 11 bases between. CDR3 amino acids: CASSLVGAGNSPLHF. CDR3 in DNA: TGTGCCAGCAGCTTAGTGGGGGCGGGCAATTCACCCCTCCACTTT. The full variable domain, its missing parts supplied by reference TRBV13 and TRBJ1-6, is AAGVIQSPRHLIKEKRETATLKCYPIPRHDTVYWYQQGPGQDPQFLISFYEKMQSDKGSIPDRFSAQQFSDYHSELNMSSLELGDSALYFCASSLVGAGNSPLHFGNGTRLTVT.

The chain is built from TRBV28 and TRBJ1-5; possible D gene TRBD1, 5 bases. Trimming pared 5 bases from V and 0 bases from J, leaving 11 bases between. The CDR3 has 15 residues. Germline V lookup: CDR1 MDHEN, CDR2 SYDVKM. The CDR3 is CASSITTASNQPQHF. The CDR3 DNA sequence: TGTGCCAGCAGTATAACGACAGCTAGCAATCAGCCCCAGCATTTT.

The CDR3 is CATSDLPVGGETDTQYF. CDR3 sequence (DNA): TGTGCCACCAGTGATCTCCCGGTCGGGGGAGAGACAGATACGCAGTATTTT. This rearrangement joins TRBV24-1 to TRBJ2-3, with a weak D call TRBD2 (6 bases). The germline V and J ends were trimmed by 3 bases and 3 bases, with 18 bases remaining between them. Germline CDR1 and CDR2: KGHDR and SFDVKD. The CDR3 sequence is 17 residues long.

In this sample, this clone turned up a few times. The rearrangement uses TRBV7-2 and TRBJ2-1, with TRBD2 as a possible D gene (5 bases). CDR1 is SGHTA and CDR2 is FQGNSA in the germline V gene. Trimming took 1 base from V and 8 from J, leaving 15 bases between them. The CDR3 totals 15 residues. Here the CDR3 DNA reads TGTGCCAGCAGCTTAGGCGGGCTAGAGTTGGATGAGCAGTTCTTC. Translation gives CASSLGGLELDEQFF.

The V gene is TRBV9, the J gene TRBJ2-7, with 10 bases that match TRBD1. Trimming removed 7 bases from V and 6 bases from J; junction bases left unmatched: 1. The CDR3 runs to 11 residues. Per the germline V gene, CDR1 is SGDLS and CDR2 is YYNGEE. The CDR3 nucleotides read TGTGCCAGCGGGACAGGGGTCGAGCAGTACTTC. Residues: CASGTGVEQYF.

The chain recombines TRBV9 with TRBJ2-7, with D possibly being TRBD2 (5 bases). Germline CDR1 reads SGDLS; CDR2 reads YYNGEE. CDR3 length equals 16 residues. With 4 bases removed from V and 0 bases from J, the gap between germline ends came to 17 bases. CDR3 amino acids: CASSPSSKTTSYEQYF. CDR3 nucleotide sequence: TGTGCCAGCAGCCCCAGTAGTAAGACTACCTCCTACGAGCAGTACTTC.

The genes are TRBV29-1 and TRBJ2-1; 7 bases are shared with TRBD2. CDR1 and CDR2 from the germline V gene are SQVTM and ANQGSEA. The CDR3 is 15 residues long. Losses at the gene ends were 1 base for V and 3 bases for J; bases not matched to a gene: 6. The CDR3 sequence: CSVEVGAGIYNEQFF. DNA of the CDR3: TGCAGCGTTGAAGTAGGAGCGGGGATCTACAATGAGCAGTTCTTC.

This rearrangement joins TRBV24-1 to TRBJ2-5; 8 bases are a match to TRBD1. Per germline, CDR1 KGHDR and CDR2 SFDVKD. The CDR3 contains 12 residues. V lost 9 bases and J lost 3; bases outside the gene matches: 2. CDR3 bases: TGTGCCACCCAGGGGGCCGAAGAGACCCAGTACTTC. It encodes CATQGAEETQYF.

The chain recombines TRBV2 with TRBJ1-1; D gene unclear. Trimming cost V 4 bases and J 6 bases, with 15 bases left between them. Germline V gene lookup returns CDR1 SNHLY and CDR2 FYNNEI. This CDR3 has 14 amino acids. CDR3 in amino acids: CASSGAGFQAEAFF. CDR3 sequence (DNA): TGTGCCAGCAGTGGCGCAGGTTTCCAAGCTGAAGCTTTCTTT.